The 13 T cell receptor beta chains given below trace back to one sample, sequenced in a study of shared clonotypes between healthy human individuals. The method was immunoSEQ multiplex PCR; TCRdb's version includes in-frame clones alone and lacks a portion of them. The sample comprises approximately 1.5 million clones, approximately 98% of which are singletons, and about 0.42% rests with the top ten. The sequenced sample consisted of naive CD4+ T cells sorted from blood. Subset in this sample: CD45RA+ positively selected. These receptors were taken from a man under 40 in good health.

V usage is TRBV10-3 and J usage is TRBJ2-7; 8 nucleotides match TRBD1. After removal of 4 bases from V and 3 bases from J, the junction contained 5 bases not matched to a gene. The CDR3 is 14 amino acids. The germline gives CDR1 ENHRY, CDR2 SYGVKD. As DNA, the CDR3 is TGTGCCATCAGTGGCGCAGGGGGCAGCTACGAGCAGTACTTC. It is translated as CAISGAGGSYEQYF.

The chain links TRBV18 to TRBJ2-3; TRBD2 aligns across 9 bases. In germline, CDR1 is KGHSH, CDR2 LQKENI. With V trimmed by 3 bases and J by 4 bases, 11 bases remained unmatched. The CDR3 spans 17 residues. The CDR3 nucleotides read TGTGCCAGCTCACCGCGAGTAGCGGGAGTGTCGGCAGATACGCAGTATTTT. Amino acid sequence: CASSPRVAGVSADTQYF.

The chain uses TRBV19 and TRBJ1-5, with D unclear. This CDR3 region has 16 residues. Germline CDR1 LNHDA, CDR2 SQIVND (reference sequence). V was trimmed by 3 bases and J by 2 bases, leaving 14 bases between them. The chain's CDR3 is CASSMEGSGRNQPQHF. Here the CDR3 DNA reads TGTGCCAGTAGTATGGAAGGGAGTGGGCGCAATCAGCCCCAGCATTTT.

The chain combines TRBV30 with TRBJ2-3, with 16 bases that match TRBD2. Trimming removed 2 bases from V and 5 bases from J; junction bases left unmatched: 7. Germline CDR1 and CDR2: GTSNPN and SVGIG (reference sequence). The CDR3 is 17 amino acids. The CDR3 DNA reads as TGTGCCTGGAGTCCTGGGACTAGCGGGAGGGATGGAGATACGCAGTATTTT. Its protein product is CAWSPGTSGRDGDTQYF.

V gene TRBV19 combines with J gene TRBJ2-7; D uncertain. Trimming cost V 8 bases and J 2 bases, with 16 bases left between them. CDR3 size: 14 residues. Germline V gene lookup returns CDR1 LNHDA and CDR2 SQIVND (reference sequence). CDR3 nucleotides: TGTGCCAGTCAAGAGGCATATCCCGCCTACGAGCAGTACTTC. Translating gives CASQEAYPAYEQYF.

The CDR3: CASSSRDSGANVLTF. The CDR3 DNA is TGTGCCAGCAGTTCCAGGGACTCTGGGGCCAACGTCCTGACTTTC. The chain carries TRBV6-5 and TRBJ2-6, with D tentatively TRBD1 (5 bases). Germline-derived CDR1 and CDR2 are MNHEY and SVGAGI. Trimming cost V 4 bases and J 0 bases, with 7 bases left between them. The CDR3 is 15 amino acids.

To note about this clone: Other DNA sequences in this specimen translate into the identical CDR3. The CDR3 DNA reads TGTGCCAGCAGCTCAGGACAGCTTAGCAATCAGCCCCAGCATTTT. Translating gives CASSSGQLSNQPQHF. The V call is TRBV7-2, the J call TRBJ1-5; TRBD1 is a possible D gene (6 bases). This CDR3 is built from 15 residues. Germline V gene sequence: CDR1 SGHTA, CDR2 FQGNSA. Trimming took off 4 bases at V and 0 bases at J, with 10 bases between the two ends. The full variable domain, completed using reference TRBV7-2 and TRBJ1-5, is GAGVSQSPSNKVTEKGKDVELRCDPISGHTALYWYRQSLGQGLEFLIYFQGNSAPDKSGLPSDRFSAERTGGSVSTLTIQRTQQEDSAVYLCASSSGQLSNQPQHFGDGTRLSIL.

V is TRBV2 and J is TRBJ2-2; 7 nucleotides match TRBD2. V lost 7 bases and J lost 7; bases outside the gene matches: 12. CDR1 and CDR2 (germline): SNHLY, FYNNEI. CDR3 length equals 15 residues. The CDR3 sequence: CASITSGTLHGELFF. DNA of the CDR3: TGTGCCAGCATAACCAGCGGGACCTTGCACGGGGAGCTGTTTTTT.

This chain joins TRBV2 and TRBJ2-7; 8 bases map to TRBD2. The CDR3 extends over 14 amino acids. Germline-derived CDR1 and CDR2 are SNHLY and FYNNEI. V lost 6 bases, J lost 2 bases, and 6 bases stayed unmatched. The CDR3 DNA reads TGTGCCAGCAGCGACGGGACTAGTACCTACGAGCAGTACTTC. It specifies CASSDGTSTYEQYF.

The chain has TRBV2 and TRBJ2-5, with TRBD2 as a possible D gene (6 bases). Germline CDR1 is SNHLY and CDR2 is FYNNEI. The CDR3 runs 12 residues. V lost 9 bases to trimming and J lost 2 bases, with 10 bases between them. CDR3 region: CARQEGQETQYF. The DNA for the CDR3 is TGTGCCAGGCAGGAGGGGCAAGAGACCCAGTACTTC.

This sequence joins TRBV7-9 and TRBJ2-5; D is perhaps TRBD1 (6 bases). V was cut by 3 bases and J by 3 bases, with 14 bases left in between. Germline CDR1 reads SEHNR; CDR2 reads FQNEAQ (reference sequence). The CDR3 length is 15 residues. The chain's CDR3 is CASSFPGTPKETQYF. In DNA form, the CDR3 reads TGTGCCAGCAGCTTCCCCGGGACACCTAAAGAGACCCAGTACTTC.

The V and J genes are TRBV6-4 and TRBJ2-2, with a weak D call TRBD2 (6 bases). CDR3 length equals 16 residues. Germline assignment: CDR1 MRHNA and CDR2 SNTAGT. The V end lost 4 bases, the J end lost 2 bases, and 14 bases lay between the germline ends. The CDR3 coding sequence is TGTGCCAGCAGTGCCCAGTGGGGGACTAACACCGGGGAGCTGTTTTTT. The encoded protein is CASSAQWGTNTGELFF.

The chain uses TRBV27 and TRBJ2-1; 8 nucleotides align to TRBD2. Germline values: CDR1 MNHEY, CDR2 SMNVEV (reference sequence). Trimming at V came to 3 bases and at J to 9 bases, leaving 4 bases not matched to a gene. The CDR3 runs to 13 residues. The chain's CDR3 is CASSFHLAGEQFF. DNA for the CDR3: TGTGCCAGCAGTTTTCATCTAGCGGGTGAGCAGTTCTTC.